These 22 T cell receptor beta chains came from one sample sequenced in a study of T cell responses to AZD1222 COVID-19 vaccine. Data came from immunoSEQ multiplex PCR; TCRdb stores just in-frame clones and leaves some out. The data show about 120,000 clones, over 75% seen once. The input for sequencing was peripheral blood, taken on day 0 of AZD1222 vaccination. The receptor set was obtained from an adult in good health.

The chain joins TRBV30 to TRBJ2-7; TRBD1 matches 9 bases. The CDR3 totals 12 residues. CDR1 is GTSNPN, CDR2 SVGIG, per germline (reference sequence). V was clipped by 5 bases and J by 5 bases; unmatched bases: 4. This CDR3 is CAWGDRDNEQYF. The CDR3 coding sequence is TGTGCCTGGGGGGACAGGGATAACGAGCAGTACTTC.

V gene TRBV10-2 combines with J gene TRBJ2-5, with a tentative D call TRBD1 (5 bases). Germline V gene sequence: CDR1 WSHSY, CDR2 SAAADI. The germline V and J ends were trimmed by 8 bases and 3 bases, with 7 bases remaining between them. This CDR3 comprises 11 residues. CDR3 in amino acids: CASRQKETQYF. CDR3 coding DNA: TGCGCCAGCCGACAGAAAGAGACCCAGTACTTC.

This clone was seen only a few times. Written as DNA, the CDR3 is TGTGCCGGAACCCCGAGCGGGGGGGTTCGCAATGAGCAGTTCTTC. Translated, it gives CAGTPSGGVRNEQFF. This chain links TRBV27 with TRBJ2-1, with TRBD2 matching over 10 bases. V dropped 11 bases and J dropped 6; count of bases not matched to a gene: 13. Germline loops: CDR1 MNHEY, CDR2 SMNVEV (reference sequence). The CDR3 extends over 15 amino acids.

V usage is TRBV5-5 and J usage is TRBJ2-2, with D unresolved. The CDR3 consists of 15 residues. The V end lost 1 base, the J end lost 4 bases, and 11 bases lay between the germline ends. CDR1 and CDR2 (germline): SGHKS, YYEKEE (reference sequence). The CDR3 DNA follows: TGTGCCAGCAGCTTGAATCGGCAAAGCACCGGGGAGCTGTTTTTT. Translated, it gives CASSLNRQSTGELFF.

The chain combines TRBV4-1 with TRBJ1-6; TRBD1 aligns across 9 bases. This CDR3 is 15 amino acids long. Germline CDR1 reads MGHRA; CDR2 reads YSYEKL. The trim removed 4 bases at V and 9 bases at J, leaving 7 bases unmatched. The chain's CDR3 is CASSLRTGGGSPLHF. The CDR3 region has the DNA TGCGCCAGCAGCCTACGAACAGGGGGCGGTTCACCCCTCCACTTT.

This clone appeared once. V usage is TRBV14 and J usage is TRBJ1-3; D remains ambiguous. This CDR3 is 15 amino acids long. The germline V gene encodes CDR1 SGHDN and CDR2 FVKESK. V was cut by 2 bases and J by 2 bases, with 10 bases left in between. DNA of the CDR3: TGTGCCAGCAGCCAATTCAGCCGGGCTGGAAACACCATATATTTT. Protein sequence: CASSQFSRAGNTIYF.

The rearrangement links TRBV6-5 to TRBJ2-1; the D is unclear. This CDR3 region has 14 residues. Germline loops: CDR1 MNHEY, CDR2 SVGAGI. V dropped 5 bases and J dropped 3 bases, with 11 bases sitting between them. CDR3 nucleotides: TGTGCCAGCAGTCCGCCCGGCGTCTACAATGAGCAGTTCTTC. The encoded protein is CASSPPGVYNEQFF.

V gene TRBV6-5 combines with J gene TRBJ1-1; D unresolved. The germline CDR1 and CDR2 sequences are MNHEY and SVGAGI. The CDR3 covers 14 residues. V was shortened by 0 bases and J by 6 bases, with 11 bases between the two germline ends. This chain's CDR3 is CASSYSSRLAEAFF. The CDR3 region has the DNA TGTGCCAGCAGTTACTCGTCCCGTCTCGCTGAAGCTTTCTTT.

The rearrangement links TRBV6-5 to TRBJ1-2; possibly TRBD1 for D (5 bases). This CDR3 is 15 amino acids long. Trimming left V 3 bases short and J 4 bases short, with 15 bases between. Per the germline V gene, CDR1 is MNHEY and CDR2 is SVGAGI. The CDR3 bases are TGTGCCAGCAGTTATTCTCAGGGTCGAGGCTATGGCTACACCTTC. Its protein is CASSYSQGRGYGYTF.

This clone was recorded once. V and J are TRBV5-1 and TRBJ2-1; 7 nucleotides align to TRBD2. V was clipped by 3 bases and J by 8 bases; unmatched bases: 11. Per the germline V gene, CDR1 is SGHRS and CDR2 is YFSETQ. The CDR3 runs to 15 residues. This chain's CDR3 is CASSSGSSGLYEQFF. Written as DNA, the CDR3 is TGCGCCAGCAGCTCCGGTTCTAGCGGCCTTTATGAGCAGTTCTTC.

The count of this clone is one. CDR3 residues: CAGRQYNSPLHF. CDR3 coding DNA: TGTGCCGGCCGACAGTATAATTCACCCCTCCACTTT. This sequence joins TRBV2 and TRBJ1-6; a possible D gene is TRBD1 (5 bases). CDR1 SNHLY and CDR2 FYNNEI come from the germline V gene. Trimming pared 11 bases from V and 4 bases from J, leaving 9 bases between. This CDR3 spans 12 amino acids. The entire variable domain, with the rest obtained from reference TRBV2 and TRBJ1-6, is as follows: EPEVTQTPSHQVTQMGQEVILRCVPISNHLYFYWYRQILGQKVEFLVSFYNNEISEKSEIFDDQFSVERPDGSNFTLKIRSTKLEDSAMYFCAGRQYNSPLHFGNGTRLTVT.

V usage is TRBV5-1 and J usage is TRBJ1-1, with 8 bases matching TRBD1. CDR3 size: 16 residues. After removal of 4 bases from V and 1 base from J, the junction contained 9 bases not matched to a gene. Germline assignment: CDR1 SGHRS and CDR2 YFSETQ. CDR3 nucleotide sequence: TGCGCCAGCAGCGTCTCGGACAGGGTGCAGAACACTGAAGCTTTCTTT. Translation: CASSVSDRVQNTEAFF.

In regard to this clone: The junction differs from germline at one of its ends, possibly a read error. This chain joins TRBV2 and TRBJ2-5, with 7 bases matching TRBD2. The CDR3 is 16 amino acids. Per germline, CDR1 SNHLY and CDR2 FYNNEI. CDR3 nucleotide sequence: TGTGCCAGCAGACTAGCGCGGGAGAGAGTCCAAGGGACCCAGTACTTC. It codes for CASRLARERVQGTQYF. Full variable domain (remainder filled in from reference TRBV2 and TRBJ2-5): EPEVTQTPSHQVTQMGQEVILRCVPISNHLYFYWYRQILGQKVEFLVSFYNNEISEKSEIFDDQFSVERPDGSNFTLKIRSTKLEDSAMYFCASRLARERVQGTQYFGPGTRLLVL.

The V call is TRBV28, the J call TRBJ1-2; 9 nucleotides align to TRBD1. The CDR3 is made up of 17 amino acids. The germline gives CDR1 MDHEN, CDR2 SYDVKM. The junction had 13 bases not matched to a gene; V was cut back by 4 bases and J by 4 bases. In nucleotides, the CDR3 is TGTGCCAGCAGTTCCTCTTCGGGACAGGGTATTGGCTATGGCTACACCTTC. The encoded protein is CASSSSSGQGIGYGYTF.

This chain joins TRBV4-1 and TRBJ2-3, with unresolved D. Between the trimmed V and J ends, which lost 0 bases and 1 base, there was a span of 5 bases. The V gene's germline CDR1 is MGHRA and CDR2 YSYEKL. This CDR3 contains 14 residues. CDR3 nucleotide sequence: TGCGCCAGCAGCCAAGAGGCAGGCACAGATACGCAGTATTTT. Translation gives CASSQEAGTDTQYF.

The chain uses TRBV27 and TRBJ1-2; a weak D match, TRBD1 (5 bases). The CDR3 has 14 amino acids. Trimming removed 5 bases at V and 4 bases at J, with 14 bases between. Germline V gives CDR1 MNHEY, CDR2 SMNVEV (reference sequence). CDR3 sequence: CASSHGGEAYGYTF. DNA for the CDR3: TGTGCCAGCAGTCACGGGGGGGAAGCCTATGGCTACACCTTC.

The rearrangement joins TRBV5-6 to TRBJ2-7; D remains unclear. The germline CDR1 and CDR2 sequences are SGHDT and YYEEEE. V lost 0 bases and J 6 bases, leaving 7 bases between the germline ends. This CDR3 has 12 residues. Here the CDR3 reads CASSLGMREQYF. Here the CDR3 DNA reads TGTGCCAGCAGCTTGGGCATGCGCGAGCAGTACTTC.

The chain's CDR3 is CASSLAGQPQHF. In nucleotides, the CDR3 is TGTGCCAGCAGTTTAGCGGGTCAGCCCCAGCATTTT. The rearrangement joins TRBV12-3 or TRBV12-4 to TRBJ1-5; D ambiguous. V shed 0 bases and J shed 6 bases, with 3 bases lying between them. CDR3 size: 12 residues.

V and J are TRBV4-1 and TRBJ2-4; 13 bases match TRBD2. V trimming: 4 bases; J trimming: 0 bases; junction bases outside the gene matches: 6. The CDR3 is made up of 18 amino acids. Germline assignment: CDR1 MGHRA and CDR2 YSYEKL. The CDR3 sequence is CASSRGLAGPKAKNIQYF. The DNA for the CDR3 is TGCGCCAGCAGCCGGGGACTAGCGGGGCCAAAAGCCAAAAACATTCAGTACTTC.

The rearrangement links TRBV6-5 to TRBJ2-7; D perhaps matches TRBD1 (5 bases). The length of the CDR3 is 13 residues. V was cut by 11 bases and J by 1 base, with 15 bases left in between. Germline lookup yields CDR1 MNHEY and CDR2 SVGAGI. CDR3 DNA: TGTGCCTGTAATCTGGGGCCATCCTACGAGCAGTACTTC. Its protein is CACNLGPSYEQYF.

This chain joins TRBV5-1 and TRBJ1-5; no definite D call. CDR1 and CDR2 from the germline V gene are SGHRS and YFSETQ. The CDR3 runs 15 residues. Trimming took 4 bases from V and 3 from J, leaving 14 bases between them. This CDR3 is CASSPGPSLNQPQHF. Written as DNA, the CDR3 is TGCGCCAGCAGCCCGGGCCCGAGCCTCAATCAGCCCCAGCATTTT.

V gene TRBV4-2 combines with J gene TRBJ2-6; D may match TRBD1 or TRBD2 (5 bases each). The CDR3 loop spans 17 amino acids. The V end lost 4 bases, the J end lost 4 bases, and 17 bases lay between the germline ends. In germline, CDR1 is LGHNA, CDR2 YNFKEQ. The CDR3 nucleotides read TGTGCCAGCAGCCCAAGGGGCTCCCCGGGAGGGGCCAACGTCCTGACTTTC. Translation: CASSPRGSPGGANVLTF.